These T cell receptor beta chains were read from a single sample in a study of radiotherapy plus CTLA-4 blockade in lung cancer. Sequencing was performed with immunoSEQ multiplex PCR; in TCRdb, only in-frame clones are kept and a portion is missing. Here the sample spans tens of thousands of clones, roughly four fifths being singletons. Sequenced material: peripheral blood, taken from a patient treated with radiotherapy plus ipilimumab. The origin of the receptors is a human donor with non-small cell lung cancer who had stable disease on radiotherapy plus ipilimumab. CDR3s include the opening cysteine and the closing phenylalanine or tryptophan. D genes are given only for firm matches. Size is omitted from some rows. Given values are once, few, many or a class for expanded clones.

TGTGCCAGTAGACCCGAGAGGCCCGACACTGAAGCTTTCTTT	CASRPERPDTEAFF	TRBV19	TRBJ1-1	.	.	14
TGCGCCAGCAGCATCGGACTAGCGGTTATTCAAGAGACCCAGTACTTC	CASSIGLAVIQETQYF	TRBV5-1	TRBJ2-5	TRBD2	.	16
TGTGCCAGCAGCTCTAAAAGTATGGGACAGGGGAACGTAAACACCATATATTTT	CASSSKSMGQGNVNTIYF	TRBV7-9	TRBJ1-3	TRBD1	.	18
TGTGCCAGCGGAAGACAGAAATCGACCTACGAGCAGTACTTC	CASGRQKSTYEQYF	TRBV18	TRBJ2-7	.	.	14
TGTGCCAGCAGCTTGGCCGGGGTTACCTACGAGCAGTACTTC	CASSLAGVTYEQYF	TRBV5-4	TRBJ2-7	.	few	14
TGTGCCAGCATTCAGGACAGGTTCTCTGGAAACACCATATATTTT	CASIQDRFSGNTIYF	TRBV6-5	TRBJ1-3	TRBD1	.	15
TGTGCCAGCAGTTTACTGGGGACCTACGAGCAGTACTTC	CASSLLGTYEQYF	TRBV27	TRBJ2-7	.	.	13
TGTGCCAGCAGTTTATCAACCACTAGTTCAAAGCAGTTCTTC	CASSLSTTSSKQFF	TRBV27	TRBJ2-1	.	.	14
TGCGCCAGCAGCTTGATAACCGGGGACTCACCCCTCCACTTT	CASSLITGDSPLHF	TRBV5-1	TRBJ1-6	.	.	14
TGTGCCAGCAGTTTATCCCTGGGACGGACCTACGAGCAGTACTTC	CASSLSLGRTYEQYF	TRBV27	TRBJ2-7	.	.	15
TGTGCCAGCAGCCAAGAAGGGGGTCGGGCCGGGAACACCATATATTTT	CASSQEGGRAGNTIYF	TRBV4-2	TRBJ1-3	.	.	16
TGTGCCAGCAGCTTAAAACGGGACAGGGATTACAATGAGCAGTTCTTC	CASSLKRDRDYNEQFF	TRBV5-6	TRBJ2-1	TRBD1	.	16
TGCGCCAGCAGCCGCGAGGGATCCGGGAGCTCTGGTGAGCAGTTCTTC	CASSREGSGSSGEQFF	TRBV5-1	TRBJ2-1	.	.	16
TGTGCCAGCAGCGTCTCAGGGGCTTTTGGCACTGAAGCTTTCTTT	CASSVSGAFGTEAFF	TRBV9	TRBJ1-1	.	.	15
TGCAGCGTTTCGCCCGGGTCGGGCTACGAGCAGTACTTC	CSVSPGSGYEQYF	TRBV29-1	TRBJ2-7	.	.	13
TGTGCCTGGAGTGTAAGGGGGCGCGAGCAGTACTTC	CAWSVRGREQYF	TRBV30	TRBJ2-7	TRBD1	.	12
TGTGCCAGCAAGGGGGGCAAAGGGGGCTACTACGAGCAGTACTTC	CASKGGKGGYYEQYF	TRBV7-2	TRBJ2-7	.	.	15
TGTGCCAGCAGCTTATTAGAGGAGCAGTACTTC	CASSLLEEQYF	TRBV7-9	TRBJ2-7	.	few	11
TGTGCCAGCAGCAGACAGGGGAAATACGAGCAGTACTTC	CASSRQGKYEQYF	TRBV6-1	TRBJ2-7	TRBD1	.	13
TGTGCCAGCAGTTACTCTACTAATGAAAAACTGTTTTTT	CASSYSTNEKLFF	TRBV6-5	TRBJ1-4	.	.	13
TGTGCCAGCAGTTCCACAGGGTTATCTGGAAACACCATATATTTT	CASSSTGLSGNTIYF	TRBV6-6	TRBJ1-3	.	.	15
TGTGCCAGCAGCTCAGGGGGTGGGGACGAGCAGTACTTC	CASSSGGGDEQYF	TRBV28	TRBJ2-7	TRBD1	.	13
TGTGCCAGCCCATCCCCCCTAAGGGGAGTTACTAACTATGGCTACACCTTC	CASPSPLRGVTNYGYTF	TRBV7-8	TRBJ1-2	.	.	17
TGTGCCAGCTCACTTAAAGGTAGGGGGGGCCCCGACGAGCAGTACTTC	CASSLKGRGGPDEQYF	TRBV18	TRBJ2-7	.	.	16
TGTGCCAGCAGCCAAGAAGCAACTAATGAAAAACTGTTTTTT	CASSQEATNEKLFF	TRBV4-2	TRBJ1-4	.	.	14
TGTGCCAGCAGCCAAGATCACGGGGGGAACACTGAAGCTTTCTTT	CASSQDHGGNTEAFF	TRBV4-2	TRBJ1-1	.	.	15
TGTGCCACCAGCCTGGACGGGCTCACACAAGAGACCCAGTACTTC	CATSLDGLTQETQYF	TRBV15	TRBJ2-5	.	.	15
TGTGCCAGCAGCTCTCGGGAGGGGGCGGCGGGTTTTCGGGAGCTGTTTTTT	CASSSREGAAGFRELFF	TRBV9	TRBJ2-2	.	.	17
TGTGCCAGCAGCCGGTGGGCGGGGGAGACCCAGTACTTC	CASSRWAGETQYF	TRBV7-3	TRBJ2-5	.	.	13
TGTGCCAGCAGCGGGGGGACAGGGGGCGAGGCAGATACGCAGTATTTT	CASSGGTGGEADTQYF	TRBV13	TRBJ2-3	TRBD1	.	16
TGCGCCAGCAGCCAAGGCCTAGCGGGGGGGCAAAATGAGCAGTTCTTC	CASSQGLAGGQNEQFF	TRBV4-1	TRBJ2-1	TRBD2	.	16
TGTGCCAGCAGTTTGAGAAGTCTAGCGGGGATGGAGACCCAGTACTTC	CASSLRSLAGMETQYF	TRBV28	TRBJ2-5	TRBD2	once	16
TGTGCCAGCAGCCTCGCGCGCTACGGGACAGGGGAATGGGCTTTCTTT	CASSLARYGTGEWAFF	TRBV5-4	TRBJ1-1	TRBD1	.	16
TGTGCCAGCAGCCCCGGGGGCGTAAATATGTTTTTT	CASSPGGVNMFF	TRBV11-2	TRBJ1-4	.	.	12
TGTGCCAGCCGGGGGGACTTCTACAATGAGCAGTTCTTC	CASRGDFYNEQFF	TRBV21-1	TRBJ2-1	.	.	13
TGCAGCGTTGCCCAGGGGGTTGGGGCCTACGAGCAGTACTTC	CSVAQGVGAYEQYF	TRBV29-1	TRBJ2-7	TRBD1	.	14
TGTGCCAGCAGCCGAAACAGGCTAAGCACAGATACGCAGTATTTT	CASSRNRLSTDTQYF	TRBV7-8	TRBJ2-3	.	.	15
TGTGCCAGCAGCCAGAACTGGGGGGAAAAACTGTTTTTT	CASSQNWGEKLFF	TRBV4-2	TRBJ1-4	.	.	13
TGTGCCAGCAGCGTTGAAAAGGGGGACATGAACACTGAAGCTTTCTTT	CASSVEKGDMNTEAFF	TRBV9	TRBJ1-1	.	.	16
TGTGCCAGCAGTTCACAGGGGGCACGAAATTCACCCCTCCACTTT	CASSSQGARNSPLHF	TRBV28	TRBJ1-6	TRBD1	.	15
TGTGCCAGCAGAGAGACAGGTTCCCAAGAGCAGTACTTC	CASRETGSQEQYF	TRBV6-1	TRBJ2-7	.	.	13
TGTGCCAGCAGCCAAGAAAGTCCTAACATTCAGTACTTC	CASSQESPNIQYF	TRBV14	TRBJ2-4	.	.	13
TGTGCCAGCAGGGGGCCGGGACAGAGCTATAATTCACCCCTCCACTTT	CASRGPGQSYNSPLHF	TRBV25-1	TRBJ1-6	TRBD1	.	16
TGTGCCAGCAGTTTATCTCTCGGACTAGCGGGGCCTCAGTTCTTC	CASSLSLGLAGPQFF	TRBV27	TRBJ2-1	TRBD2	.	15
TGTGCCAGCAGTGATAGGACAGGGCTAGGAGATACGCAGTATTTT	CASSDRTGLGDTQYF	TRBV2	TRBJ2-3	TRBD1	.	15
TGCAGCGTAGCGACAGGGGCGTTCGGAAACACCATATATTTT	CSVATGAFGNTIYF	TRBV29-1	TRBJ1-3	TRBD1	.	14
TGTGCCAGCAGGTCTAGGGGAAGTATGAACACTGAAGCTTTCTTT	CASRSRGSMNTEAFF	TRBV6-5	TRBJ1-1	.	.	15
TGTGCCAGCAGTTCGTCGGGGGGCTACGAGCAGTACTTC	CASSSSGGYEQYF	TRBV28	TRBJ2-7	TRBD2	.	13
TGCGCCAGCAGCCCCCAGACTAGCGGGAGGGTCTCAGATACGCAGTATTTT	CASSPQTSGRVSDTQYF	TRBV4-1	TRBJ2-3	TRBD2	.	17
TGTGCCAGCAGCGCTCGGACAGGAAACTCTTTGAACACTGAAGCTTTCTTT	CASSARTGNSLNTEAFF	TRBV7-8	TRBJ1-1	TRBD1	.	17
TGTGCCAGCAGCCCCAGCGGGGTGGGGTCCTACGAGCAGTACTTC	CASSPSGVGSYEQYF	TRBV7-2	TRBJ2-7	TRBD2	once	15
TGTGCCAGCACCGAGGCAGCCGCGATTACGTTCTTC	CASTEAAAITFF	TRBV28	TRBJ2-1	.	.	12
TGTGCCAGCAGAAAATATGCGGGACAGGCGGAATTAGAAGGCTCCTACAATGAGCAGTTCTTC	CASRKYAGQAELEGSYNEQFF	TRBV27	TRBJ2-1	TRBD1	.	21
TGTGCCAGCAGTCCACAGGGGGCGAACACTGAAGCTTTCTTT	CASSPQGANTEAFF	TRBV27	TRBJ1-1	TRBD1	.	14
TGTGCCAGCAGTTTTAGACTGGCCGGACTCCGGAGCTCCTACAATGAGCAGTTCTTC	CASSFRLAGLRSSYNEQFF	TRBV28	TRBJ2-1	.	.	19
TGTGCCAGCTCACCATCGTCTCATAATTCACCCCTCCACTTT	CASSPSSHNSPLHF	TRBV18	TRBJ1-6	.	.	14
TGCGCCAGTCGGTTGGGGGGGACTCCTGAAGCTTTCTTT	CASRLGGTPEAFF	TRBV5-1	TRBJ1-1	.	.	13
TGTGCCAGCAGCAGGACTAGCGGGGGATTGGATACGCAGTATTTT	CASSRTSGGLDTQYF	TRBV14	TRBJ2-3	TRBD2	.	15
TGTGCCTGGAGTCCGCCGGGACTAGTGAACAGAAACACTGAAGCTTTCTTT	CAWSPPGLVNRNTEAFF	TRBV30	TRBJ1-1	.	.	17
TGTGCCAGTAGTTCCCCGGGACAGGGGAACACTGAAGCTTTCTTT	CASSSPGQGNTEAFF	TRBV19	TRBJ1-1	TRBD1	.	15